This TCR beta chain was retrieved from a study of shared T cell receptors in the human thymus. The CDR3 length is 15 residues. Germline CDR1 is SGHVS and CDR2 is FNYEAQ. V was clipped by 5 bases and J by 6 bases; unmatched bases: 10. Only in-frame clones appear in the TCRdb table, and some are missing; sequencing was by immunoSEQ multiplex PCR. The sample comprises some 640,000 clones, about 87% of which are singletons, and about 0.0094% rests with the top ten. These data were also filed under a second study, of human thymus T cells. That work contributes: Resected material from corrective heart surgery provided the thymus tissue analysed. Seemingly biased V and J gene usage marked thymic and blood repertoires. Thymic repertoires overlap heavily among unrelated individuals, related research has reported.

What was sequenced was thymocytes. The sequence came from a boy under three years old with a congenital heart defect. The rearrangement uses TRBV7-6 and TRBJ1-2; 9 positions agree with TRBD1. CDR3: CASSPPTDRGDGYTF. The CDR3, as DNA: TGTGCCAGCAGCCCCCCGACGGACAGGGGTGATGGCTACACCTTC.